A single T cell receptor (beta chain) is shown here with its context. The data stem from a study of CD8+ T cells in alopecia areata. Study at large: Tofacitinib therapy lasting 6 to 18 months was followed by 6 months off drug.

Lesional scalp punch biopsies and peripheral blood came from alopecia areata patients. The CDR3 spans 13 residues. Trimming took 5 bases from V and 9 from J; bases not matched to a gene: 6. The germline CDR1 and CDR2 sequences are SGHTA and FQGTGA. Once RNA had been extracted, it was reverse transcribed into cDNA to act as the sequencing template. Repertoires were generated with immunoSEQ multiplex PCR, while TCRdb's copy carries only in-frame clones and drops some. Among about 12,000 clones listed, roughly three fifths were seen once. The specimen was skin. The genes are TRBV7-3 and TRBJ2-1; 8 bases align to TRBD2. The sequence was obtained from a human donor with alopecia areata. In DNA, the CDR3 is TGTGCCAGCAGCCGAAGCGGGGGAGGTGAGCAGTTCTTC. It yields the protein CASSRSGGGEQFF.